The clone carrying this T cell receptor (beta chain) was detected many times. Its matching antigen is unknown. This record comes from a study of regulatory T cells in long-lasting Graves disease. Study-wide results and caveats: Whereas more than 950 public clonotypes were shared by new patients, persistent patients shared more, at 2,741. Persistent disease showed a preference for TRBV28, TRBJ1-2 and TRBJ2-5.

The CDR3 length is 15 residues. Per the germline V gene, CDR1 is MNHEY and CDR2 is SMNVEV (reference sequence). Unmatched junction bases numbered 9, after V lost 8 bases and J lost 3 bases. To make TCR beta libraries, researchers used iRepertoire HTBI primers and Arm-PCR of CDR3 regions. In TCRdb, the multiplex PCR reads were re-called with MiXCR into one record per CDR3 protein. The sample holds approximately 360,000 distinct CDR3 sequences, approximately 12% seen once. Time point defined: newly diagnosed GD, antithyroid drugs for less than 3 months. Construction of the TCR library relied on RNA isolated from PBMCs. This sample also appeared in a second study, on T cells in Graves' hyperthyroidism and ophthalmopathy. That study reports: Using the HTBI primer set, a first-round RT-PCR was run on the TCR CDR3. Among clonotypes expanded in thyroid above 0.001, most were also found in blood.

The V gene is TRBV27, the J gene TRBJ2-3, with 9 bases matching TRBD1. The sequencing used peripheral blood mononuclear cells (PBMCs), collected at new diagnosis, from a patient treated with antithyroid drugs. This clonotype was obtained from a young woman with Graves disease. The CDR3 loop reads CASGATGGVTDTQYF. DNA of the CDR3: TGTGCCAGCGGCGCAACAGGGGGCGTAACAGATACGCAGTATTTT.